Below, one TCR beta chain is given with its context. Its cognate antigen is unknown. The data originate from a study of T cell responses to AZD1222 COVID-19 vaccine. Study outcomes and limitations: The study identified only a handful of AZD1222 recipients as seropositive at baseline. Most donors were white British, females outnumbered males, and clonal diversity was possibly underestimated.

From germline, CDR1 is SGHDT and CDR2 YYEEEE. This CDR3 contains 14 residues. V lost 0 bases to trimming and J lost 4 bases, with 10 bases between them. Clones were sequenced by immunoSEQ multiplex PCR, and TCRdb holds only the in-frame ones, with some missing. Of approximately 100,000 clones in the sample, approximately 91% are singletons; the top ten hold 3.5% to 4.5%. The chain recombines TRBV5-6 with TRBJ1-2, with a possible D match to TRBD1 (5 bases). This sequence was found in an adult in good health. Source: peripheral blood, taken on day 0 of AZD1222 vaccination. The CDR3 DNA follows: TGTGCCAGCAGCTTGGCACGACAGTTCTATGGCTACACCTTC. Translated, it gives CASSLARQFYGYTF. The full variable domain, in which reference TRBV5-6 and TRBJ1-2 provide the parts outside the CDR3, is DAGVTQSPTHLIKTRGQQVTLRCSPKSGHDTVSWYQQALGQGPQFIFQYYEEEERQRGNFPDRFSGHQFPNYSSELNVNALLLGDSALYLCASSLARQFYGYTFGSGTRLTVV.